This T cell receptor (beta chain) was profiled in a study of control samples from healthy donors and cancer patients. The CDR3 runs 12 residues. V lost 4 bases to trimming and J lost 2 bases, with 6 bases between them. Looked up from germline, CDR1 is SGHAT and CDR2 is FQNNGV. TCRdb's table, derived via immunoSEQ multiplex PCR, lists solely in-frame clones and lacks some. The sample lists fewer than 200,000 clones; around 88% were seen once. The receptor's source is a young woman in good health. V usage is TRBV11-2 and J usage is TRBJ2-7, with D possibly being TRBD1 (5 bases). Material: blood. CDR3: CASSSGTYEQYF. In DNA, the CDR3 is TGTGCCAGCAGCTCAGGGACCTACGAGCAGTACTTC.